The rows below give T cell receptor beta chains drawn from one sample of a study of cytomegalovirus exposure and HLA in healthy donors. Assay: immunoSEQ multiplex PCR; the TCRdb copy retains only in-frame clones and omits some. The sample lists about 160,000 clones, 70% to 80% occurring once. The sample taken for sequencing was PBMCs. Source of these receptors: a male donor in good health and CMV-seronegative. Each CDR3 is given with its conserved first and last residue. A D gene is named only where the DNA matches it firmly. Size values are once, few and many counts, or a class for expanded clones, and some rows have none.

clone size,V gene,J gene,D gene,CDR3 protein,CDR3 DNA
NA,TRBV2,TRBJ1-2,NA,CASSEVRVYGYTF,TGTGCCAGCAGTGAGGTCAGGGTTTATGGCTACACCTTC
few,TRBV6-1,TRBJ2-2,NA,CASSRGKLFF,TGTGCCAGCAGTAGGGGGAAGCTGTTTTTT
NA,TRBV28,TRBJ2-5,NA,CASSLLRGTEQYF,TGTGCCAGCAGTTTACTTCGGGGAACGGAGCAGTACTTC
NA,TRBV19,TRBJ2-5,NA,CASSITASRQETQYF,TGTGCCAGTAGTATAACGGCTAGCCGGCAAGAGACCCAGTACTTC
NA,TRBV5-1,TRBJ1-1,NA,CASSYGEGAEAFF,TGCGCCAGCAGCTACGGGGAGGGCGCTGAAGCTTTCTTT
NA,TRBV30,TRBJ2-5,NA,CAWSVGSMSSETQYF,TGTGCCTGGAGTGTTGGGTCCATGTCTAGTGAGACCCAGTACTTC
NA,TRBV11-2,TRBJ2-1,TRBD2,CASSLGLAGTTYNEQFF,TGTGCCAGCAGCTTAGGGCTAGCGGGGACGACCTACAATGAGCAGTTCTTC
NA,TRBV7-2,TRBJ2-1,NA,CASSLDSSYNEQFF,TGTGCCAGCAGCTTAGATAGCTCCTACAATGAGCAGTTCTTC
once,TRBV7-2,TRBJ1-5,NA,CASSPRGPSNQPQHF,TGTGCCAGCAGCCCCAGAGGCCCGAGCAATCAGCCCCAGCATTTT
NA,TRBV23-1,TRBJ2-4,TRBD1,CASSPGQGRGKNIQYF,TGCGCCAGCAGCCCTGGACAGGGTCGAGGCAAAAACATTCAGTACTTC
NA,TRBV30,TRBJ2-5,TRBD2,CAWSGRRQETQYF,TGTGCCTGGAGCGGGAGGCGGCAAGAGACCCAGTACTTC
NA,TRBV18,TRBJ1-1,TRBD1,CASSPRQGLYLPEAFF,TGTGCCAGCTCACCACGACAGGGTCTCTATCTCCCTGAAGCTTTCTTT
once,TRBV6-6,TRBJ1-2,NA,CASSPGTPYGYTF,TGTGCCAGCAGCCCCGGGACACCTTATGGCTACACCTTC
NA,TRBV27,TRBJ2-7,TRBD2,CASSPPGGLEQYF,TGTGCCAGCAGTCCCCCGGGAGGGCTTGAGCAGTACTTC
NA,TRBV7-2,TRBJ2-7,TRBD1,CASSFSGTGTRNEQYF,TGTGCCAGCAGCTTCTCCGGGACAGGGACGAGAAACGAGCAGTACTTC
NA,TRBV6-5,TRBJ2-7,TRBD2,CASSKLAGGSDEQYF,TGTGCCAGCAGTAAACTAGCGGGGGGTTCTGACGAGCAGTACTTC
NA,TRBV5-1,TRBJ2-1,NA,CASSPRTPPDYNEQFF,TGCGCCAGCAGCCCAAGGACACCTCCGGACTACAATGAGCAGTTCTTC
NA,TRBV5-1,TRBJ2-5,TRBD2,CASGYGLAQETQYF,TGCGCCAGCGGCTATGGACTAGCCCAAGAGACCCAGTACTTC
NA,TRBV28,TRBJ1-4,NA,CASSPTRATNEKLFF,TGTGCCAGCAGTCCGACCAGGGCAACTAATGAAAAACTGTTTTTT
NA,TRBV19,TRBJ1-2,TRBD1,CASSSPGTGNYGYTF,TGTGCCAGTAGTAGTCCCGGGACAGGGAACTATGGCTACACCTTC
NA,TRBV27,TRBJ2-1,TRBD2,CASSLRANLAGGPGEQFF,TGTGCCAGCAGTCTACGGGCCAATCTAGCGGGAGGGCCGGGTGAGCAGTTCTTC
once,TRBV6-5,TRBJ1-1,NA,CASSYGSFKGTEAFF,TGTGCCAGCAGTTATGGGAGCTTCAAGGGCACTGAAGCTTTCTTT
NA,TRBV6-1,TRBJ2-1,NA,CASSEFVGAYNEQFF,TGTGCCAGCAGTGAATTTGTTGGAGCTTACAATGAGCAGTTCTTC
NA,TRBV7-9,TRBJ2-2,TRBD1,CASSSRTGRYTGELFF,TGTGCCAGCAGCTCAAGGACAGGACGATACACCGGGGAGCTGTTTTTT
NA,TRBV18,TRBJ1-6,TRBD1,CASSPGTENSPLHF,TGTGCCAGCTCACCCGGGACAGAAAATTCACCCCTCCACTTT
NA,TRBV5-1,TRBJ1-4,TRBD1,CASSRTGPATNEKLFF,TGCGCCAGCAGCCGGACAGGACCCGCAACTAATGAAAAACTGTTTTTT
NA,TRBV10-3,TRBJ2-7,NA,CAISESTPGYEQYF,TGTGCCATCAGTGAGTCGACTCCGGGCTACGAGCAGTACTTC
NA,TRBV19,TRBJ2-3,NA,CASSKYLVVESDTQYF,TGTGCCAGTAGTAAGTATCTGGTGGTCGAGTCAGATACGCAGTATTTT
NA,TRBV5-4,TRBJ2-5,TRBD2,CASSPPTSGGAETQYF,TGTGCCAGCAGCCCCCCGACTAGCGGGGGGGCTGAGACCCAGTACTTC
NA,TRBV7-2,TRBJ2-3,NA,CASSRGASTDTQYF,TGTGCCAGCAGCCGGGGGGCCTCTACAGATACGCAGTATTTT
NA,TRBV18,TRBJ2-2,NA,CASSPIGGNTGELFF,TGTGCCAGCTCACCAATCGGGGGTAACACCGGGGAGCTGTTTTTT
NA,TRBV14,TRBJ2-5,NA,CASSQETAGTQYF,TGTGCCAGCAGCCAAGAGACAGCGGGGACCCAGTACTTC
NA,TRBV4-2,TRBJ2-3,TRBD2,CASSQREFNTDTQYF,TGTGCCAGCAGCCAGCGGGAGTTCAACACAGATACGCAGTATTTT
NA,TRBV18,TRBJ2-5,TRBD1,CASSPGQDQETQYF,TGTGCCAGCTCACCGGGACAGGATCAAGAGACCCAGTACTTC
NA,TRBV6-5,TRBJ2-2,NA,CASRKGVTGELFF,TGTGCCAGCAGGAAAGGGGTTACCGGGGAGCTGTTTTTT
NA,TRBV5-1,TRBJ2-5,NA,CASSVGLQETQYF,TGCGCCAGCAGCGTCGGGTTGCAAGAGACCCAGTACTTC
NA,TRBV7-3,TRBJ2-2,NA,CASSLLGGGTGELFF,TGTGCCAGCAGCTTACTAGGGGGAGGGACCGGGGAGCTGTTTTTT
NA,TRBV7-8,TRBJ1-1,NA,CASSLREGTNRGEAFF,TGTGCCAGCAGCTTGAGGGAGGGCACCAACAGAGGTGAAGCTTTCTTT
few,TRBV7-2,TRBJ2-7,NA,CASSLGGRVYEQYF,TGTGCCAGCAGCTTAGGAGGGCGAGTCTACGAGCAGTACTTC
NA,TRBV7-9,TRBJ2-1,TRBD2,CASSLGASGRAGDEQFF,TGTGCCAGCAGCTTAGGGGCTAGCGGGAGGGCCGGTGATGAGCAGTTCTTC
NA,TRBV7-6,TRBJ1-1,NA,CASSQGGTEAFF,TGTGCCAGCAGCCAAGGGGGTACTGAAGCTTTCTTT
NA,TRBV13,TRBJ2-5,TRBD1,CASSSGTGTNQETQYF,TGTGCCAGCAGCTCGGGGACAGGGACTAACCAAGAGACCCAGTACTTC
NA,TRBV7-2,TRBJ2-7,TRBD2,CASSLDGLAGQTYEQYF,TGTGCCAGCAGCTTAGATGGACTAGCGGGACAAACCTACGAGCAGTACTTC
NA,TRBV2,TRBJ2-4,TRBD2,CASSGLAGNIQYF,TGTGCCAGCAGTGGACTAGCCGGCAACATTCAGTACTTC
NA,TRBV6-1,TRBJ1-3,NA,CASSLGGFSGNTIYF,TGTGCCAGCAGCCTCGGGGGTTTCTCTGGAAACACCATATATTTT
NA,TRBV6-5,TRBJ2-1,NA,CASTRLTGGEQFF,TGTGCCAGCACTCGACTCACGGGCGGGGAGCAGTTCTTC
NA,TRBV18,TRBJ1-3,NA,CASSRQATAGNTIYF,TGTGCCAGCTCACGACAGGCAACGGCTGGAAACACCATATATTTT
NA,TRBV5-4,TRBJ2-1,TRBD2,CASSLASSGRINEQFF,TGTGCCAGCAGCTTGGCCTCTAGCGGGAGGATAAATGAGCAGTTCTTC
NA,TRBV2,TRBJ2-7,NA,CASSPPRGTALYEQYF,TGTGCCAGCAGTCCCCCCCGGGGGACAGCCCTCTACGAGCAGTACTTC
NA,TRBV7-7,TRBJ2-6,NA,CASSLGLRGSGANVLTF,TGTGCCAGCAGCTTAGGGCTCAGGGGTTCTGGGGCCAACGTCCTGACTTTC
NA,TRBV5-6,TRBJ1-2,NA,CASSSPGYYGYTF,TGTGCCAGCAGCTCTCCGGGATACTATGGCTACACCTTC
NA,TRBV7-2,TRBJ2-3,NA,CASSLGQGTDTQYF,TGTGCCAGCAGCTTAGGCCAGGGCACAGATACGCAGTATTTT
NA,TRBV7-9,TRBJ2-1,NA,CASSYPPGTPTSNEQFF,TGTGCCAGCAGCTACCCTCCGGGGACACCGACCTCAAATGAGCAGTTCTTC
NA,TRBV6-5,TRBJ1-3,NA,CASSYFGHYSGNTIYF,TGTGCCAGCAGTTATTTTGGCCACTACTCTGGAAACACCATATATTTT
once,TRBV7-9,TRBJ2-5,NA,CASSRDQETQYF,TGTGCCAGCAGCCGGGACCAAGAGACCCAGTACTTC
NA,TRBV7-3,TRBJ2-4,NA,CASSLGLGRSIQYF,TGTGCCAGCAGCTTGGGTCTTGGGAGGAGCATTCAGTACTTC
NA,TRBV6-5,TRBJ2-6,NA,CASSTPGSGANVLTF,TGTGCCAGCAGTACACCAGGGTCTGGGGCCAACGTCCTGACTTTC
NA,TRBV5-6,TRBJ1-2,TRBD1,CASSWGQGDGYTF,TGTGCCAGCAGCTGGGGACAGGGGGATGGCTACACCTTC
NA,TRBV18,TRBJ1-6,TRBD1,CASSPAGTVNSPLHF,TGTGCCAGCTCACCAGCCGGGACAGTCAATTCACCCCTCCACTTT
NA,TRBV6-4,TRBJ2-2,TRBD1,CASRATGTANTGELFF,TGTGCCAGCAGAGCAACCGGGACAGCGAACACCGGGGAGCTGTTTTTT